The T cell receptor (beta chain) under discussion was sequenced for a study of cytomegalovirus exposure and HLA in healthy donors. Broader study findings: Usually a TCR sequence was rare, but some public TCRs were found in many donors. Per a prior analysis, the majority of TCR beta V segments were productive roughly 90% or roughly 30% of the time.

As regards this clone: Its antigen is not identified.

Amplification used 60 Vbeta primers and 13 Jbeta primers. Repertoires were generated with immunoSEQ multiplex PCR, while TCRdb's copy carries only in-frame clones and drops some. The sample lists about 84,000 clones; 63% were seen once. The sequence came from a woman in her 40s in good health and CMV-seropositive. Specimen: PBMCs.

CDR3 DNA: TGTGCCAGCAGTCTGGACAGCGGAGGTCTCGAAGCCCAGCATTTT. Amino acids: CASSLDSGGLEAQHF. The chain joins TRBV5-4 to TRBJ1-5, with D perhaps matching TRBD1 (6 bases). Germline V lookup: CDR1 SGHNT, CDR2 YYREEE (reference sequence). The V gene lost 5 bases and the J gene lost 11 bases, with 23 bases spanning the gap. The CDR3 extends over 15 amino acids. The full variable domain, in which reference TRBV5-4 and TRBJ1-5 provide the parts outside the CDR3, is ETGVTQSPTHLIKTRGQQVTLRCSSQSGHNTVSWYQQALGQGPQFIFQYYREEENGRGNFPPRFSGLQFPNYSSELNVNALELDDSALYLCASSLDSGGLEAQHFGDGTRLSIL.